This T cell receptor beta chain was recovered during a study of blood T cells in healthy people across ages. Alongside a J-beta primer mix, a sample-barcoded 5' primer served in a second PCR lasting roughly 6 to 11 cycles. Unique molecular identifiers of 12 random nucleotides labeled each cDNA. TCRdb called the 5' RACE reads again in MiXCR, with one record for every CDR3 protein. The sample lists some 550,000 distinct CDR3 sequences; around 48% were seen once. Every donor gave roughly 9.6 milliliters of peripheral blood. This clonotype was seen repeatedly, ten times or more. Its specificity is not known. General study findings and limits: There were more naive CD4+ cells and higher diversity in long-lived donors than in aged donors. Shifts in expanded clonotypes may have been confounded by donor CMV status, which was unknown.

This CDR3 spans 14 amino acids. Trimming cost V 6 bases and J 3 bases; bases outside gene matches: 5. From germline, CDR1 is MNHNY and CDR2 SVGAGI (reference sequence). The source is an elderly man in good health. Material for sequencing was blood. The chain employs TRBV6-6 and TRBJ1-5, with 7 bases matching TRBD1. CDR3 protein: CASSGTVDNQPQHF. The CDR3 DNA follows: TGTGCCAGCAGCGGGACAGTTGACAATCAGCCCCAGCATTTT.